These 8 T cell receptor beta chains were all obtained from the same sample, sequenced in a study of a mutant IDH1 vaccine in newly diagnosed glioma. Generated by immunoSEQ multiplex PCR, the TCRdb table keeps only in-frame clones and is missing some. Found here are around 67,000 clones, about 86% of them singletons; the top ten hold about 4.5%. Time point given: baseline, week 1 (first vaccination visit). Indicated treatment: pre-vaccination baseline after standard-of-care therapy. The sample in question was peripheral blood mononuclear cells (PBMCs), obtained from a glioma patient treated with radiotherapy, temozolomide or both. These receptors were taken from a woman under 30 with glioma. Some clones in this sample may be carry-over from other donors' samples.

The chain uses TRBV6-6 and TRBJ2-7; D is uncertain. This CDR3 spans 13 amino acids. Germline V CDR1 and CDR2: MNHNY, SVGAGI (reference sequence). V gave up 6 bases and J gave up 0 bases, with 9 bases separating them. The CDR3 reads CASSRAISYEQYF. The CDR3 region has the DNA TGTGCCAGCAGCCGAGCCATCTCCTACGAGCAGTACTTC.

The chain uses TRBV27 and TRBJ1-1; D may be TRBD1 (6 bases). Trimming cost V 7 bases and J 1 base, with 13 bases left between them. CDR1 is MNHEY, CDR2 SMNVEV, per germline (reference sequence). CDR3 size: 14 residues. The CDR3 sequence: CASKFQGRNTEAFF. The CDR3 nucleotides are TGTGCCAGCAAATTCCAGGGGAGGAACACTGAAGCTTTCTTT.

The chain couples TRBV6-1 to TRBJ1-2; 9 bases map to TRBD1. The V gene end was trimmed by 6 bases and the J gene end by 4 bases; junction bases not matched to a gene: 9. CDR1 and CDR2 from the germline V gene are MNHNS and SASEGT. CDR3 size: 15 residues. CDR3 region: CASRDPGQGVYGYTF. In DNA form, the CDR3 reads TGTGCCAGCAGAGACCCGGGACAGGGAGTCTATGGCTACACCTTC.

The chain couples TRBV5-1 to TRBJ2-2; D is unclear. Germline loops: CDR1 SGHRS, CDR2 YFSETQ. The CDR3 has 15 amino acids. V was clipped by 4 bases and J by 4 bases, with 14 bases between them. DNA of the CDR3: TGCGCCAGCAGCCCCAAGGCAGGATTCACCGGGGAGCTGTTTTTT. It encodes CASSPKAGFTGELFF.

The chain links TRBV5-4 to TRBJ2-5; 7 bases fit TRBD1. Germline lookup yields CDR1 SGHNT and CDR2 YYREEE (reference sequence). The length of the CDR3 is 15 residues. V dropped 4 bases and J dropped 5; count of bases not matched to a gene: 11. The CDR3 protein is CASSLPGQRGETQYF. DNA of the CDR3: TGTGCCAGCAGCCTCCCGGGACAGAGGGGGGAGACCCAGTACTTC.

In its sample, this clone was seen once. DNA for the CDR3: TGTGCCAGCAGTGAACTGGGGACAACGAACACCGGGGAGCTGTTTTTT. This gives the protein CASSELGTTNTGELFF. The V call is TRBV6-4, the J call TRBJ2-2, with D possibly matching TRBD1 (6 bases). The germline CDR1 and CDR2 sequences are MRHNA and SNTAGT. The CDR3 runs 16 residues. V was pared by 3 bases and J by 0 bases, with 11 bases between.

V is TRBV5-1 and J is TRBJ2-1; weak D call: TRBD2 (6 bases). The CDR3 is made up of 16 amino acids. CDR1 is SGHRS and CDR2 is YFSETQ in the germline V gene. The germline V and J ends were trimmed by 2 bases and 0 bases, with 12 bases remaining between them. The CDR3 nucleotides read TGCGCCAGCAGCTTTGAAGCCGGGGGCTCCTACAATGAGCAGTTCTTC. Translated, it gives CASSFEAGGSYNEQFF.

The CDR3 DNA follows: TGTGCCAGCAGCTTGGCAGGCCACTATGGCTACACCTTC. Encoded protein: CASSLAGHYGYTF. The J gene is TRBJ1-2, the V gene TRBV5-4; no clear D. CDR1 is SGHNT and CDR2 is YYREEE in the germline V gene (reference sequence). The CDR3 length is 13 residues. V lost 0 bases and J 3 bases, leaving 6 bases between the germline ends.